The rows below give T cell receptor beta chains drawn from one sample of a study of OX40 agonist ivuxolimab in advanced cancers. TCRdb's copy holds only in-frame clones and misses some; the assay was immunoSEQ multiplex PCR. The sample holds roughly 75,000 clones, 86% seen once. The specimen comprised CD4+ or CD8+ T cells sorted from blood, sampled in a trial of the OX40 agonist ivuxolimab. Receptors originate from an adult with an advanced solid tumor such as melanoma, head and neck, liver or kidney cancer. Each CDR3 is given with its conserved first and last residue. Size tells how often a clone was seen (once, few, many) or the class of an expanded clone, and some rows leave it out.

abundance | v_gene | CDR3aa
. | TRBV28 | CASSSGTGRNTEAFF
few | TRBV7-3 | CASSFGTTLTDTQYF
. | TRBV7-3 | CASSTTGANTEAFF
. | TRBV30 | CAWSVLRGSGYTF
. | TRBV18 | CASSPPGTGLGDTQYF
. | TRBV30 | CAWGGGFSNQPQHF
. | TRBV5-1 | CASQRVEGTDTQYF
. | TRBV5-1 | CASSLDLDTDTQYF
. | TRBV5-1 | CASSLVPGTNTGELFF
. | TRBV30 | CACRSGRHTGELFF
. | TRBV28 | CATVDRGRETQYF
. | TRBV7-9 | CASVDNEQFF
. | TRBV7-3 | CASSRDSYTGELFF
. | TRBV2 | CASEKGATDTQYF
. | TRBV7-2 | CASSLERTSNTGELFF
. | TRBV28 | CASRIPTNEKLFF
. | TRBV9 | CASSAALDRGWGEQFF
. | TRBV28 | CASSLVARMGEQYF
. | TRBV18 | CASSPSTGDHGYTF
. | TRBV2 | CASSERQGWYNEQFF
. | TRBV21-1 | CASSKKETQYF
. | TRBV28 | CASSLLGQLNTEAFF
. | TRBV5-5 | CASSPEGKVHSEQYF
. | TRBV19 | CASSMFHSGTNTGELFF
. | TRBV18 | CASSPEKGLNTEAFF
. | TRBV5-1 | CASRSGTGLNTGELFF
. | TRBV28 | CASSLPGLDTEAFF
. | TRBV30 | CAWTSNYGYTF
. | TRBV2 | CASTEGQVSAFF
once | TRBV6-1 | CASSEIAPGQGQEKLFF
. | TRBV5-4 | CASSSRGGPGANVLTF
. | TRBV28 | CASTPPSGTSKNIQYF
. | TRBV28 | CASTSGAYNEQFF
. | TRBV18 | CASSATGGTEAFF
. | TRBV25-1 | CASSEAGTSFGYYNEQFF
. | TRBV7-6 | CASSFSRLDEQYF
. | TRBV5-1 | CASSLARDTDTQYF
. | TRBV5-1 | CASSYSGRGLPNQPQHF
once | TRBV19 | CASIGKSGANVLTF
. | TRBV5-1 | CASRGDWNQETQYF
few | TRBV28 | CASSPTDGTGGVAFF
. | TRBV27 | CASSPGTGGRYEQYF
. | TRBV7-3 | CASRSTGGVAEAFF
. | TRBV9 | CASSSGQGSQPQHF
. | TRBV19 | CASTRGTGATTITETQYF
few | TRBV11-3 | CASSQRWGTGNEQFF